This TCR beta chain was captured by sequencing in a study of CD8+ T cells in alopecia areata. Study overall: It was oral tofacitinib, at 5 to 10 mg twice daily, that treated patients received. Study observations and caveats: Whereas mice showed it more clearly, TCR sharing across patients was murkier, possibly because of HLA.

As regards this clone: Its antigen remains unidentified.

RNA extraction and reverse transcription yielded cDNA as sequencing template. Assay used: immunoSEQ multiplex PCR; TCRdb lists only in-frame clones, some missing. The sample shows over 14,000 clones, 45% to 60% of them seen only once. Alopecia areata patients had lesional scalp punch biopsies and peripheral blood taken from them. CDR1 LNHDA and CDR2 SQIVND come from the germline V gene (reference sequence). Trimming removed 6 bases at V and 4 bases at J, with 16 bases between. The CDR3 loop spans 14 amino acids. The chain carries TRBV19 and TRBJ2-7; D might be TRBD2 (6 bases). The receptor was isolated from a human donor with alopecia areata. Source: skin, taken at week 0. CDR3 in DNA: TGTGCCAGTAGGCCGGCGGGGACCGATTACGAGCAGTACTTC. Translated: CASRPAGTDYEQYF.